Each of the 13 T cell receptor beta chains below was sequenced from the same sample in a study of spatial heterogeneity in lung cancer. Time point: sample taken at primary tumor resection. One entry per CDR3 protein results from TCRdb running MiXCR on the 5' RACE reads. The sample holds under 14,000 distinct CDR3 sequences, about 7.4% seen once. Broader study findings: Intratumoral expanded alpha and beta TCR counts were found to track tumor mutation counts.

Their antigens are not known. The starting material was lung tumor tissue, obtained at surgery. These receptors were obtained from a female donor with early-stage non-small cell lung cancer.

This clonotype showed up many times. The rearrangement uses TRBV27 and TRBJ1-2, with 8 bases matching TRBD1. V shed 5 bases, J shed 3 bases, and the junction held 5 bases outside the gene matches. Germline CDR1 is MNHEY and CDR2 is SMNVEV (reference sequence). There are 14 residues in the CDR3. The CDR3 sequence is CASSTRTGYYGYTF. The CDR3 region has the DNA TGTGCCAGCAGTACCCGGACAGGGTACTATGGCTACACCTTC.

The sample holds many counts of this clonotype. The chain uses TRBV5-1 and TRBJ2-2, with no clear D. This CDR3 contains 15 residues. Germline-derived CDR1 and CDR2 are SGHRS and YFSETQ. V lost 3 bases, J lost 3 bases, and 12 bases lay in between. This CDR3 is CASSSYREYTGELFF. The CDR3 DNA reads TGCGCCAGCAGCTCCTACAGAGAGTACACCGGGGAGCTGTTTTTT.

This clonotype was seen repeatedly, ten times or more. The rearrangement joins TRBV12-5 to TRBJ1-1; D is perhaps TRBD1 (5 bases). V shed 9 bases and J shed 6 bases, with 14 bases lying between them. The CDR3 is made up of 12 amino acids. In germline, CDR1 is LGHNT, CDR2 FRNRAP. CDR3 bases: TGTGCTAGCGGTACAGGATTATCTGAAGCTTTCTTT. Its protein is CASGTGLSEAFF.

By share of the sample, this clonotype is medium-sized. The rearrangement links TRBV28 to TRBJ2-7, with D possibly TRBD1 on 5 matching bases. The CDR3 runs 15 residues. V was cut by 6 bases and J by 2 bases, with 17 bases left in between. Germline V gene lookup returns CDR1 MDHEN and CDR2 SYDVKM. This CDR3 reads CASSLASTATYEQYF. For the CDR3, the DNA is TGTGCCAGCAGCCTTGCCTCGACAGCGACCTACGAGCAGTACTTC.

This clonotype has at least ten counts. The chain recombines TRBV4-3 with TRBJ1-6; D is unclear. The CDR3 has 18 residues. The V end was cut by 0 bases, the J end by 0 bases, with 12 bases between. The germline V gene encodes CDR1 LGHNA and CDR2 YSLEER. The CDR3 nucleotides are TGCGCCAGCAGCCAAGACCGCCCCACGAGCTCCTATAATTCACCCCTCCACTTT. Translating gives CASSQDRPTSSYNSPLHF.

This clonotype has ten or more counts. This rearrangement joins TRBV7-2 to TRBJ2-1; 8 bases are a match to TRBD1. The CDR3 runs 14 residues. Germline CDR1 reads SGHTA; CDR2 reads FQGNSA. The junction had 6 bases not matched to a gene; V was cut back by 4 bases and J by 7 bases. In DNA, the CDR3 is TGTGCCAGCAGCTATCGCACAGGGGGGAATGAGCAGTTCTTC. Its protein product is CASSYRTGGNEQFF.

This clonotype rates as medium-sized. V is TRBV7-3 and J is TRBJ1-1, with unresolved D. CDR3 length equals 14 residues. Germline CDR1 reads SGHTA; CDR2 reads FQGTGA. Trimming cost V 4 bases and J 4 bases, with 13 bases left between them. Here the CDR3 reads CASSSVGFATEAFF. CDR3 nucleotides: TGTGCCAGCAGCTCCGTCGGGTTTGCCACTGAAGCTTTCTTT.

This clonotype was detected ten times or more. This CDR3 is CSADGGTGSTDTQYF. In DNA form, the CDR3 reads TGCAGTGCTGACGGCGGGACAGGGAGCACAGATACGCAGTATTTT. The genes are TRBV20-1 and TRBJ2-3, with TRBD1 identical over 9 bases. With V trimmed by 5 bases and J by 0 bases, 6 bases remained unmatched. CDR3 length equals 15 residues. From germline, CDR1 is DFQATT and CDR2 SNEGSKA (reference sequence).

This clonotype was detected many times. V is TRBV15 and J is TRBJ1-4; D ambiguous. Trimming took 6 bases from V and 10 from J, leaving 12 bases between them. The CDR3 is made up of 12 amino acids. The germline V gene encodes CDR1 LNHNV and CDR2 YYDKDF (reference sequence). The CDR3 sequence: CATRVSAGKLFF. The CDR3, as DNA: TGTGCCACCAGAGTGTCGGCCGGAAAACTGTTTTTT.

This clonotype came up many times. The rearrangement uses TRBV20-1 and TRBJ1-5; 11 nucleotides agree with TRBD1. CDR3 length: 15 amino acids. V lost 6 bases to trimming and J lost 6 bases; unmatched junction nucleotides: 10. CDR1 DFQATT and CDR2 SNEGSKA come from the germline V gene (reference sequence). In DNA, the CDR3 is TGCAGTGCACCCGGACAGGGGGCGTGGGGTCAGCCCCAGCATTTT. This sequence encodes CSAPGQGAWGQPQHF.

Ten or more counts support this clonotype. The gene calls are TRBV6-5 and TRBJ1-2, with 7 positions matching TRBD1. Trimming cost V 5 bases and J 2 bases; bases outside gene matches: 8. CDR3 length: 15 residues. Germline CDR1 and CDR2: MNHEY and SVGAGI. The CDR3: CASSPQGGGNYGYTF. In DNA, the CDR3 is TGTGCCAGCAGTCCTCAGGGGGGAGGGAACTATGGCTACACCTTC.

This clonotype has ten or more counts. The genes are TRBV2 and TRBJ2-2, with 11 positions matching TRBD2. Trimming cost V 0 bases and J 6 bases; bases outside gene matches: 9. This CDR3 comprises 18 residues. Germline V gives CDR1 SNHLY, CDR2 FYNNEI. CDR3 sequence reads: CASSEARISGGAPGELFF. For the CDR3, the DNA is TGTGCCAGCAGTGAAGCCCGCATTAGCGGGGGGGCCCCCGGGGAGCTGTTTTTT. The whole variable domain, filled in from reference TRBV2 and TRBJ2-2, reads EPEVTQTPSHQVTQMGQEVILRCVPISNHLYFYWYRQILGQKVEFLVSFYNNEISEKSEIFDDQFSVERPDGSNFTLKIRSTKLEDSAMYFCASSEARISGGAPGELFFGEGSRLTVL.

This clonotype is judged medium-sized. V usage is TRBV7-2 and J usage is TRBJ1-5, with D tentatively TRBD1 (6 bases). With 1 base removed from V and 4 bases from J, the gap between germline ends came to 11 bases. The CDR3 is 15 amino acids. Germline V gene sequence: CDR1 SGHTA, CDR2 FQGNSA. The CDR3 spells CASSLDPGVNQPQHF. Written as DNA, the CDR3 is TGTGCCAGCAGCTTAGACCCAGGGGTAAATCAGCCCCAGCATTTT.